Presented here are 3 T cell receptor beta chains from one specimen sequenced in a study of beta chain features in type 1 diabetes (dated by TCRdb to 2016 to 2019). Library construction relied on the immunoSEQ multiplex PCR assay. The High Capacity cDNA Reverse Transcription Kit was used to reverse transcribe all of the isolated RNA, meaning that expressed TCRB transcripts were what got sequenced. Sourced from immuneACCESS, this table was stored by TCRdb with only in-frame sequences that have V and J called. A share of the clones is absent; for the studies checked, an unresolved V gene accounts for under half, and the remainder has no known explanation. The sample table records 900,000 or so clones; about a sixth of these occur just once. The ten largest clones capture 0.023% of the sample. The sample taken for sequencing was naive CD4+ T cells from blood. What this sample's cell subset or site label stands for: true naive CD4+ T cells. These receptors were collected from a woman between 18 and 30 years old in good health.

This clone was picked up a small number of times. J is TRBJ1-2 and V is TRBV7-9, with no clear D. The CDR3 runs to 14 residues. V lost 2 bases and J 3 bases, leaving 10 bases between the germline ends. The germline gives CDR1 SEHNR, CDR2 FQNEAQ (reference sequence). The CDR3: CASSLNSGDYGYTF. CDR3 coding DNA: TGTGCCAGCAGCTTAAACAGTGGCGACTATGGCTACACCTTC.

CDR3 in amino acids: CASSRLGGTYNEQFF. CDR3 coding DNA: TGTGCCAGCAGCCGGCTGGGGGGCACCTACAATGAGCAGTTCTTC. The chain joins TRBV11-2 to TRBJ2-1; D is possibly TRBD1 or TRBD2 (6 bases each). There are 15 residues in the CDR3. Germline lookup yields CDR1 SGHAT and CDR2 FQNNGV. Between the trimmed V and J ends, which lost 5 bases and 2 bases, there was a span of 13 bases.

In its sample, this clone was seen a few times. The chain couples TRBV27 to TRBJ2-2; D possibly corresponds to TRBD2 (5 bases). V dropped 9 bases and J dropped 4 bases, with 12 bases sitting between them. Germline V lookup: CDR1 MNHEY, CDR2 SMNVEV (reference sequence). The CDR3 contains 13 residues. The CDR3, as DNA: TGTGCCAGTCTAGCCCAACCCACCGGGGAGCTGTTTTTT. This gives the protein CASLAQPTGELFF.